This T cell receptor (beta chain) was sequenced during a study of T-cell reconstitution after alpha-beta-depleted transplantation in children (dated by TCRdb to 2016 to 2017). Broadly, across the study: Using TCR repertoire profiling, the study quantitatively followed how T-cell immune reconstitution unfolded in children after TCRalphabeta/CD19-depleted allogeneic hematopoietic cell transplantation. Broad study findings and their caveats: The apparently early alphabetaT-cell count recovery about two months after transplant was reportedly dependent on only several hundred rapidly expanded clones derived from non-depleted graft cells. In some patients, the high TCRbeta diversity seen at day 60 was put down to recipient T cells and intrathymic progenitors that had survived conditioning. The frequencies of hyperexpanded clones fell over the following months, and after one year, T-cell counts and TCRbeta diversity were mostly attributed to newly produced T cells.

CDR3 length: 18 amino acids, cysteine to phenylalanine. CDR3 DNA only is kept here, 54 bases in frame from base 1. From the germline V gene, CDR1 is LGHNA and CDR2 is YSLEER. V ends up 4 bases short and J 7 bases short, with an unmatched junction base count of 14. Receptor amplification or capture employed PCR. TCRdb names Illumina HiSeq 2500 as the instrument used. TCR libraries were prepared with molecular barcoding, using unique molecular identifiers to normalize TCRbeta repertoire quantification. TCRdb handled the public reads itself, with Q25 trimming in fastp and clone calling in MiXCR, and kept productive beta chains. Each CDR3 protein appears once, grouped with its most common genes and DNA. The table for this sample lists approximately 490,000 distinct CDR3 sequences; roughly a tenth of them were counted only once. Of the sample, around 2% falls within the top ten clones. In its sample, this clonotype was seen many times. Its cognate antigen has yet to be identified. Qualities for individual bases were not recorded, and no much larger clone is one base off.

This sample's treatment or condition label indicates: allogeneic hematopoietic cell transplantation with graft depleted of TCRalphabeta T cells and CD19 B cells. The transplant recipients were children given TCRalphabeta/CD19-depleted allogeneic hematopoietic cell grafts. The clonotype comes from a child aged 2 to 15 with inherited bone marrow failure, due to receive a stem cell transplant. Sequencing was performed on PBMCs, taken before TCRalphabeta/CD19-depleted stem cell transplant. The V and J genes are TRBV4-3 and TRBJ2-7, with 15 bases aligning to TRBD2. CDR3 region: CASSPGLAGGQMTGEQYF. The DNA reads as follows: TGCGCCAGCAGCCCTGGACTAGCGGGAGGGCAGATGACGGGGGAGCAGTACTTC.